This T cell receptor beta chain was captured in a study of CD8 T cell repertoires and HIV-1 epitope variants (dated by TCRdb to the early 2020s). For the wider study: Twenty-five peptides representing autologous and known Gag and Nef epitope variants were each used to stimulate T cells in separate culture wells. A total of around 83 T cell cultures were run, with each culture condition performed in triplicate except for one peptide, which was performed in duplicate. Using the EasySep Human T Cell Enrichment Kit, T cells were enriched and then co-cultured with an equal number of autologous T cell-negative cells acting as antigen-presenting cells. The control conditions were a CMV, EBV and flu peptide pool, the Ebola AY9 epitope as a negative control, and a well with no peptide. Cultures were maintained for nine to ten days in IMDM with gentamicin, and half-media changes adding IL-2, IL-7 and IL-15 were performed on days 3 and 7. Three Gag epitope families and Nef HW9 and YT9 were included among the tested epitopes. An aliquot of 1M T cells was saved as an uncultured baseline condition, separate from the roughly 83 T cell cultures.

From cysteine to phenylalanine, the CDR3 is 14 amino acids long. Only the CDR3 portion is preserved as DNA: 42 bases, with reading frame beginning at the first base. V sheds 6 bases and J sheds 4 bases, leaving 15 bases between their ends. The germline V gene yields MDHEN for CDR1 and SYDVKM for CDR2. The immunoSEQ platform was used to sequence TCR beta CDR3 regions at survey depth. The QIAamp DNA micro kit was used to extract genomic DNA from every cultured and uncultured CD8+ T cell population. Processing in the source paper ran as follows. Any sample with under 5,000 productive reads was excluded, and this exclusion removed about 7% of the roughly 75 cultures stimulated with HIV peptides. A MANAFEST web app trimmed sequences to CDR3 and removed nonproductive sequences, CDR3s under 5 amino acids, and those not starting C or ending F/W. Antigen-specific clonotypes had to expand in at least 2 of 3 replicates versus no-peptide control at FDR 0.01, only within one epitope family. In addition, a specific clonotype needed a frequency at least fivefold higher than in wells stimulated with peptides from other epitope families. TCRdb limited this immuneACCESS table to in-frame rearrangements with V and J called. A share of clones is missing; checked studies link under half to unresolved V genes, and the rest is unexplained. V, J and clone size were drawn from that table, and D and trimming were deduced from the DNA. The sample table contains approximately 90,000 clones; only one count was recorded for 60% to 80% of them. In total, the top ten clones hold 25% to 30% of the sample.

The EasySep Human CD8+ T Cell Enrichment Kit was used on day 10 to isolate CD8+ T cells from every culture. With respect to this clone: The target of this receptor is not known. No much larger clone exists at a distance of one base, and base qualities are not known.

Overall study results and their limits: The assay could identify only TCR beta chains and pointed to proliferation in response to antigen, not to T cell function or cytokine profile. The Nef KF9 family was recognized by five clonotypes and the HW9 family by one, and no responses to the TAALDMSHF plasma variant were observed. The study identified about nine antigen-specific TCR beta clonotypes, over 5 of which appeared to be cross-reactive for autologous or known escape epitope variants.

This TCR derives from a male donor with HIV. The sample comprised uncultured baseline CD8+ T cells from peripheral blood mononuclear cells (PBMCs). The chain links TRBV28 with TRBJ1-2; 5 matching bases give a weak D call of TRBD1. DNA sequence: TGTGCCAGCAGGGAGGGCAGGGTTGGCTATGGCTACACCTTC. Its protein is CASREGRVGYGYTF.